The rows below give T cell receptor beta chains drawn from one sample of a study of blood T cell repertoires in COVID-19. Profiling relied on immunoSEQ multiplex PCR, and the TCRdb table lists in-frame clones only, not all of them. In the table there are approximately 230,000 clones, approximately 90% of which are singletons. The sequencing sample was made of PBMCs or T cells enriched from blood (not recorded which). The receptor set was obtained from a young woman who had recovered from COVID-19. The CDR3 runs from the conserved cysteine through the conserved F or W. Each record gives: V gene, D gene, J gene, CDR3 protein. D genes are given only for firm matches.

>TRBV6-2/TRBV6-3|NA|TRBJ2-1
CASSWTNDEQFF
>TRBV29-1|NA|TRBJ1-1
CSVVEQDPEAFF
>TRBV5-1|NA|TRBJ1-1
CASLPGGGEAEAFF
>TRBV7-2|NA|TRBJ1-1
CASSLGRGGEAFF
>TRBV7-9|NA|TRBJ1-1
CASSLEGGTEAFF
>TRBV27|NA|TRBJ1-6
CASSPLSGSYNSPLHF
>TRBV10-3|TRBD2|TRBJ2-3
CATLASGRAVMFDTQYF
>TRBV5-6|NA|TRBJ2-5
CASSGGLPIETQYF
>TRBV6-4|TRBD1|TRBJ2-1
CASSDREGDNEQFF
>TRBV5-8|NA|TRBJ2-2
CASSLRQFTTGELFF
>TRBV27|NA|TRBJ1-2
CASAGRGGGYTF
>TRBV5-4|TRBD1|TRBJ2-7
CASSAPGTGSYEQYF
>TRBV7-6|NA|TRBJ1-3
CASSLVRGHLNSGNTIYF
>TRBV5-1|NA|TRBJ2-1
CASSSTGGVFDEQFF
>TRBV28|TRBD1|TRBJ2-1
CASRPLGTAREQFF
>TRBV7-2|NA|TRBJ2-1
CASSLVWGGEQFF
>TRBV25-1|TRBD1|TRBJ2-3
CASSRQGAGDTQYF
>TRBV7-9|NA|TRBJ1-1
CASSLARPLNTEAFF
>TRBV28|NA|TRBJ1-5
CASSFPPSGQPQHF
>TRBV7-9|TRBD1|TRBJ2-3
CANNQGATDTQYF
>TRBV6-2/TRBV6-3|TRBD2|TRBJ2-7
CASSYSRAAGGFRPYEQYF
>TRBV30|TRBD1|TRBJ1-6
CAWSEPGGDNSPLHF
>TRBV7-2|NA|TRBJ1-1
CASSLPGQRIEAFF
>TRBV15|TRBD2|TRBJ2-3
CATSRTSSGGSTDTQYF